This TCR beta chain was captured in a study of T cell repertoires in cytomegalovirus infection. Each CDR3 protein gets one entry after TCRdb re-called the reads with MiXCR. The table lists fewer than 1,000,000 distinct CDR3 sequences, around 32% of them singletons. Worth noting for this clonotype: The antigen remains undetermined.

The CDR3 is 15 amino acids. With 0 bases removed from V and 3 bases from J, the gap between germline ends came to 14 bases. Germline CDR1 reads DFQATT; CDR2 reads SNEGSKA (reference sequence). Notes on the study in general: HLA-C-restricted CMV-specific TCR beta clonotypes were dominant in the ex vivo response.

This receptor was obtained from a human donor in good health (CMV status not recorded). Some clones in this sample may be carry-over from other donors' samples. Sample: cultured CD8+ T cells from PBMCs, taken from culture after CMV antigen stimulation. The gene calls are TRBV20-1 and TRBJ1-1; D remains unclear. The CDR3 protein is CSAREGHGWDTEAFF. CDR3 in DNA: TGCAGTGCTAGAGAGGGCCACGGATGGGACACTGAAGCTTTCTTT.